The sequence of this T cell receptor beta chain was determined in a study of shared clonotypes between healthy human individuals. The assay was immunoSEQ multiplex PCR, and TCRdb's table has in-frame clones only and misses some. The repertoire holds roughly 520,000 clones, with roughly 95% as singletons. CDR3 size: 15 residues. The germline gives CDR1 KGHSH, CDR2 LQKENI. V lost 3 bases to trimming and J lost 6 bases; unmatched junction nucleotides: 5. The chain couples TRBV18 to TRBJ2-1, with 10 bases fitting TRBD2. The source is a woman between 25 and 40 years old in good health. Material for sequencing was naive CD4+ T cells sorted from blood. The subset is: CD45RA+ positively selected. The CDR3 DNA follows: TGTGCCAGCTCACCCCCGGGACTAGCGAGCAATGAGCAGTTCTTC. Its protein product is CASSPPGLASNEQFF. The full variable domain, with the rest looked up from reference TRBV18 and TRBJ2-1, is NAGVMQNPRHLVRRRGQEARLRCSPMKGHSHVYWYRQLPEEGLKFMVYLQKENIIDESGMPKERFSAEFPKEGPSILRIQQVVRGDSAAYFCASSPPGLASNEQFFGPGTRLTVL.